This TCR beta chain was profiled in a study of T cells expressing NK-cell markers (dated by TCRdb to 2019 to 2021). In terms of the full investigation: Three sorted T-cell subsets (CD3+CD56+NKG2C+, CD3+CD56+NKG2C- and CD3+CD56-NKG2C+) from 7 to 9 donors had their TCR beta-chain repertoires profiled. All eight donors whose samples were sequenced were randomly selected healthy volunteers, three of them men and five women. Libraries were sequenced as 2 x 150 bp reads on Illumina HiSeq 2000/2500, MiSeq or NextSeq. Of the eight sequenced donors, seven were found to be HCMV-seropositive and one was found to be HCMV-seronegative.

HCMV-specific IgG was detected in serum with a commercial ELISA kit to determine HCMV serostatus. Ficoll density gradient centrifugation was used to isolate peripheral blood mononuclear cells from blood. Notes on this clonotype: No antigen is known for it.

The listed sequencing device is Illumina HiSeq 2000. 5'RACE template switching, by which a universal primer site and unique molecular identifiers were added, was used to make TCR beta cDNA libraries. Synthesis of cDNA was primed from the TCR beta constant segment and was followed by two consecutive PCR amplification steps. The original pipeline was this. MIGEC handled demultiplexing of the reads and grouping by UMI, while MiTCR was used to assemble and quantify clonotypes. To exclude erroneous sequences, any TCR cDNA sequence not supported by at least two reads was discarded. The tcR package was used for downstream repertoire analysis, and clonotypes were matched across fractions by CDR3 nucleotide sequence plus V segment. VDJmatch was used to annotate antigen specificity against VDJdb, with one amino acid substitution in CDR3 permitted. Based on TCRdb reprocessing of the reads, there is one entry per CDR3 protein sequence, and DNA is missing. TCRdb, not the original authors, processed these V and J calls. This sample's records show about 450,000 distinct CDR3 sequences. Together, the top ten hold approximately 7% of the sample.

The germline V gene (reference sequence) specifies DFQATT as CDR1 and SNEGSKA as CDR2. From its cysteine to its phenylalanine, the CDR3 spans 13 amino acids. No DNA is recorded. What the work shows at the level of the full study, not this receptor alone: It remained unclear whether the expanded NKG2C-expressing T cell clones were specific for HCMV antigens. Those dominant clonotypes were again the most abundant among CD3+CD56-NKG2C+ cells in a few donors, at roughly 25-65%. For roughly 6 donors, the dominant CD3+CD56+NKG2C+ clonotypes were among the top 10 CD8+ clonotypes and accounted for about 1.0-8% of CD8+ T cells.

The sequence was obtained from a woman between 18 and 69 years old in good health. The rearrangement combines TRBV20-1 with TRBJ2-7. Sequencing was done on a sample of blood T cells: a sorted CD56 or NKG2C T cell subset, CD4+ or CD8+ T cells, or bulk PBMC T cells (not recorded which). The CDR3 region reads CRARVLPTYEQYF.